The 9 T cell receptor beta chains reported below all come from one sample, sequenced in a study of blood T cell repertoires in COVID-19. Clones were sequenced by immunoSEQ multiplex PCR, and TCRdb holds only the in-frame ones, with some missing. Of about 18,000 clones in the sample, 75% to 85% are singletons; the top ten hold 9.5% to 12%. Sequencing used peripheral blood. All receptors derive from a man older than 75 with acute or convalescent COVID-19.

V usage is TRBV18 and J usage is TRBJ2-2, with TRBD1 matching over 7 bases. The CDR3 contains 16 residues. J gave up 0 bases and V 1 base, and 2 bases lay outside the gene matches. Looked up from germline, CDR1 is KGHSH and CDR2 is LQKENI. This CDR3 reads CASSPQGAPNTGELFF. For the CDR3, the DNA is TGTGCCAGCTCACCACAGGGGGCGCCGAACACCGGGGAGCTGTTTTTT. Full variable domain (missing parts from reference TRBV18 and TRBJ2-2): NAGVMQNPRHLVRRRGQEARLRCSPMKGHSHVYWYRQLPEEGLKFMVYLQKENIIDESGMPKERFSAEFPKEGPSILRIQQVVRGDSAAYFCASSPQGAPNTGELFFGEGSRLTVL.

J is TRBJ1-2 and V is TRBV24-1; 7 bases align to TRBD1. The J segment lost 4 bases and the V segment lost 10 bases, leaving 5 bases of the junction unmatched. There are 12 residues in the CDR3. Germline V lookup: CDR1 KGHDR, CDR2 SFDVKD. CDR3 in amino acids: CATGGEGYGYTF. In nucleotides, the CDR3 is TGTGCCACAGGGGGCGAAGGCTATGGCTACACCTTC.

For the CDR3, the DNA is TGTGCCAGCAGAGAACAGGGGGCTTCCACTGAAGCTTTCTTT. Protein product: CASREQGASTEAFF. The chain has TRBV2 and TRBJ1-1, with TRBD1 matching 9 bases. V was clipped by 6 bases and J by 4 bases; unmatched bases: 6. CDR3 length equals 14 residues. Germline V gives CDR1 SNHLY, CDR2 FYNNEI.

The chain carries TRBV3-1 (or the pseudogene TRBV3-2) and TRBJ1-5, with D unclear. CDR1 and CDR2 from the germline V gene are LGHDT and YNNKEL (reference sequence). The CDR3 length is 13 residues. The V gene lost 1 base and the J gene lost 7 bases, with 8 bases spanning the gap. CDR3 sequence reads: CASSQGEGQPQHF. The CDR3 DNA sequence: TGTGCCAGCAGCCAAGGGGAGGGACAGCCCCAGCATTTT.

The chain employs TRBV4-3 and TRBJ2-7; TRBD1 is a possible D gene (5 bases). The CDR3 is 16 amino acids. Germline V gives CDR1 LGHNA, CDR2 YSLEER. V lost 0 bases to trimming and J lost 2 bases, with 14 bases between them. CDR3 nucleotide sequence: TGCGCCAGCAGCCAAGAAACACGGACAAGCCCCTACGAGCAGTACTTC. Its protein product is CASSQETRTSPYEQYF.

The chain links TRBV3-1 (or the pseudogene TRBV3-2) to TRBJ1-1; tentatively, D is TRBD1 (5 bases). Germline CDR1 LGHDT, CDR2 YNNKEL (reference sequence). Trimming left V 4 bases short and J 1 base short, with 10 bases between. The CDR3 is 14 residues long. CDR3 DNA: TGTGCCAGCAGCCTGAGACAGACGAACACTGAAGCTTTCTTT. This sequence encodes CASSLRQTNTEAFF.

This clone has only a few counts. This chain connects TRBV4-1 to TRBJ2-5; 8 bases match TRBD1. The V segment lost 1 base and the J segment 2 bases; nucleotides outside the gene matches: 6. The germline CDR1 and CDR2 sequences are MGHRA and YSYEKL. The CDR3 sequence is 16 residues long. In DNA, the CDR3 is TGCGCCAGCAGCCAAGGCCCCGGGACAGGACAAGAGACCCAGTACTTC. Protein: CASSQGPGTGQETQYF.

This clone was seen just once. V gene TRBV6-6 combines with J gene TRBJ1-1, with TRBD1 as a possible D gene (6 bases). CDR1 MNHNY and CDR2 SVGAGI come from the germline V gene (reference sequence). The CDR3 contains 14 residues. Trimming took off 2 bases at V and 11 bases at J, with 18 bases between the two ends. CDR3 region: CASSYGGGLAVAFF. CDR3 nucleotide sequence: TGTGCCAGCAGTTACGGGGGGGGCCTCGCCGTGGCTTTCTTT.

The chain has TRBV18 and TRBJ2-7; 7 nucleotides align to TRBD1. CDR3 length: 13 residues. V trimming: 1 base; J trimming: 3 bases; junction bases outside the gene matches: 0. Germline CDR1 KGHSH, CDR2 LQKENI. Here the CDR3 DNA reads TGTGCCAGCTCACCACGACAGGGCTACGAGCAGTACTTC. Translating gives CASSPRQGYEQYF.